What follows are 22 T cell receptor beta chains derived from one specimen sequenced in a study of cytomegalovirus exposure and HLA in healthy donors. Both 60 Vbeta primers and 13 Jbeta primers went into the PCR. Produced via immunoSEQ multiplex PCR; TCRdb's table is partial and in-frame only. The sample contains around 150,000 clones, around 80% of which appear only once. The sequencing sample was made of PBMCs. These receptors were obtained from a woman aged 40 to 49 in good health and CMV-seropositive.

This CDR3 is CASSRGQAYEQYF. In nucleotides, the CDR3 is TGTGCCAGCAGCAGGGGACAGGCCTACGAGCAGTACTTC. V and J are TRBV6-5 and TRBJ2-7, with 8 bases fitting TRBD1. Germline V gene sequence: CDR1 MNHEY, CDR2 SVGAGI. The length of the CDR3 is 13 residues. Trimming took 6 bases from V and 2 from J; bases not matched to a gene: 3.

The chain carries TRBV6-6 and TRBJ1-3, with D uncertain. Germline values: CDR1 MNHNY, CDR2 SVGAGI (reference sequence). The CDR3 is 12 amino acids. Deletions cut 10 bases from V and 2 bases from J, with 9 bases between. This CDR3 reads CATSEPGNTIYF. The DNA for the CDR3 is TGTGCCACCTCTGAGCCTGGAAACACCATATATTTT.

This clone was counted only a few times. Sequence at one end of the junction differs from germline and may be a read error. The chain couples TRBV7-7 to TRBJ2-2; no reliable D call. Per germline, CDR1 SSHAT and CDR2 FNYEAQ (reference sequence). The CDR3 sequence is 14 residues long. The CDR3 here is CASSFPGNTGELFF. CDR3 nucleotide sequence: TGTGCTAGCAGCTTCCCCGGGAACACCGGGGAGCTGTTTTTT.

This chain uses TRBV5-4 with TRBJ2-5; no definite D call. The J call may be incorrect, as the DNA end agrees better with TRBJ2-7. CDR3 length: 15 residues. The germline V gene has CDR1 SGHNT and CDR2 YYREEE (reference sequence). CDR3 residues: CASSLGVGAPYEQYF. DNA of the CDR3: TGTGCCAGCAGCTTGGGTGTAGGAGCTCCCTACGAGCAGTACTTC.

The chain combines TRBV30 with TRBJ2-1; 9 bases align to TRBD1. V dropped 0 bases and J dropped 10; count of bases not matched to a gene: 10. The length of the CDR3 is 15 residues. The germline V gene has CDR1 GTSNPN and CDR2 SVGIG (reference sequence). CDR3 in DNA: TGTGCCTGGAGTGTCGACAGGGGGGGGGTAGGAGAGCAGTTCTTC. Translating gives CAWSVDRGGVGEQFF.

The chain combines TRBV19 with TRBJ2-5; D is perhaps TRBD2 (5 bases). From germline, CDR1 is LNHDA and CDR2 SQIVND (reference sequence). With 5 bases removed from V and 5 bases from J, the gap between germline ends came to 12 bases. The CDR3 runs to 13 residues. The CDR3 here is CASSGVAGETQYF. The CDR3 DNA is TGTGCCAGTAGTGGGGTGGCGGGCGAGACCCAGTACTTC.

This clone has a handful of counts. The chain recombines TRBV6-1 with TRBJ2-7; D remains unclear. V was shortened by 7 bases and J by 3 bases, with 13 bases between the two germline ends. The CDR3 totals 13 residues. The V gene's germline CDR1 is MNHNS and CDR2 SASEGT. The CDR3, as DNA: TGTGCCAGCAAGGCGGCCGTGGGCTACGAGCAGTACTTC. Translated: CASKAAVGYEQYF.

In its sample, this clone was seen a few times. The chain's CDR3 is CASSPGASPLHF. The CDR3 DNA reads TGTGCCAGCAGCCCAGGGGCATCACCCCTCCACTTT. The V call is TRBV27, the J call TRBJ1-6; a weak D match, TRBD1 (6 bases). There are 12 residues in the CDR3. The V gene lost 6 bases and the J gene lost 10 bases, with 10 bases spanning the gap. The V gene's germline CDR1 is MNHEY and CDR2 SMNVEV (reference sequence).

The J gene is TRBJ2-7, the V gene TRBV19; possibly TRBD1 for D (5 bases). Trimming removed 4 bases from V and 0 bases from J, with 16 bases in between. CDR1 is LNHDA, CDR2 SQIVND, per germline (reference sequence). CDR3 size: 16 residues. The CDR3 sequence: CASSTTLGASSYEQYF. The DNA for the CDR3 is TGTGCCAGTAGTACAACCCTAGGGGCCAGCTCCTACGAGCAGTACTTC. The whole variable domain, filled in from reference TRBV19 and TRBJ2-7, reads DGGITQSPKYLFRKEGQNVTLSCEQNLNHDAMYWYRQDPGQGLRLIYYSQIVNDFQKGDIAEGYSVSREKKESFPLTVTSAQKNPTAFYLCASSTTLGASSYEQYFGPGTRLTVT.

This chain links TRBV6-1 with TRBJ1-2; 7 positions agree with TRBD1. J was trimmed by 5 bases and V by 1 base; bases with no gene match: 7. Germline V lookup: CDR1 MNHNS, CDR2 SASEGT. The CDR3 extends over 15 amino acids. As DNA, the CDR3 is TGTGCCAGCAGTGAAGGGGGACAGAATAATTATGGCTACACCTTC. Translated, it gives CASSEGGQNNYGYTF.

The chain carries TRBV5-1 and TRBJ1-6; D unresolved. V lost 0 bases, J lost 0 bases, and 7 bases lay in between. Looked up from germline, CDR1 is SGHRS and CDR2 is YFSETQ. The CDR3 consists of 16 residues. The CDR3 region has the DNA TGCGCCAGCAGCTTGGGTAGGAGCTCCTATAATTCACCCCTCCACTTT. Its translation: CASSLGRSSYNSPLHF.

V is TRBV14 and J is TRBJ1-2; 8 bases are a match to TRBD1. The CDR3 is 16 amino acids. V lost 4 bases and J lost 3; bases outside the gene matches: 10. CDR1 is SGHDN and CDR2 is FVKESK in the germline V gene. The CDR3 region is CASSPPGGQGDYGYTF. CDR3 sequence (DNA): TGTGCCAGCAGCCCTCCAGGGGGCCAGGGAGACTATGGCTACACCTTC.

This clone was seen a single time. This chain uses TRBV28 with TRBJ1-2, with D possibly being TRBD1 (6 bases). Trimming left V 5 bases short and J 4 bases short, with 14 bases between. The CDR3 consists of 14 residues. Germline V CDR1 and CDR2: MDHEN, SYDVKM. The CDR3 nucleotides are TGTGCCAGCAGTCTATCACAGGGATCCTATGGCTACACCTTC. Amino acids: CASSLSQGSYGYTF.

This chain uses TRBV5-1 with TRBJ2-5; 7 positions agree with TRBD1. V shed 5 bases and J 4 bases; nucleotides not matched to a gene: 11. Looked up from germline, CDR1 is SGHRS and CDR2 is YFSETQ. This CDR3 is built from 15 residues. The CDR3: CASRKQGILLETQYF. In DNA form, the CDR3 reads TGCGCCAGCAGAAAACAGGGGATACTTTTAGAGACCCAGTACTTC.

The rearrangement links TRBV15 to TRBJ2-3; TRBD2 agrees at 7 bases. Germline V lookup: CDR1 LNHNV, CDR2 YYDKDF (reference sequence). With V trimmed by 7 bases and J by 4 bases, 11 bases remained unmatched. The CDR3 covers 15 residues. CDR3 coding DNA: TGTGCCACCAACCCGGGACTACGGGGCGCAGATACGCAGTATTTT. Translated: CATNPGLRGADTQYF.

The rearrangement joins TRBV19 to TRBJ2-5; D is possibly TRBD1 (5 bases). The length of the CDR3 is 14 residues. Germline V gives CDR1 LNHDA, CDR2 SQIVND (reference sequence). V lost 3 bases and J lost 4, with 12 bases in between. The CDR3: CASSMAGLSETQYF. CDR3 coding DNA: TGTGCCAGTAGTATGGCAGGGCTGTCAGAGACCCAGTACTTC. Drawing the rest from reference TRBV19 and TRBJ2-5, the complete variable domain is DGGITQSPKYLFRKEGQNVTLSCEQNLNHDAMYWYRQDPGQGLRLIYYSQIVNDFQKGDIAEGYSVSREKKESFPLTVTSAQKNPTAFYLCASSMAGLSETQYFGPGTRLLVL.

J is TRBJ2-7 and V is TRBV7-8; possibly TRBD1 for D (6 bases). The V and J ends lost 5 bases and 5 bases respectively, with 13 bases between them. Germline assignment: CDR1 SGHVS and CDR2 FQNEAQ. The CDR3 totals 13 residues. In nucleotides, the CDR3 is TGTGCCAGCAGCGAACTACAGGGTAACGAGCAGTACTTC. Its protein is CASSELQGNEQYF.

This rearrangement joins TRBV28 to TRBJ2-1; no clear D gene. CDR1 and CDR2 from the germline V gene are MDHEN and SYDVKM. Trimming removed 2 bases from V and 7 bases from J, with 12 bases in between. The CDR3 length is 14 residues. CDR3 sequence reads: CASSLRLVVNEQFF. CDR3 DNA: TGTGCCAGCAGTTTAAGGCTAGTTGTGAATGAGCAGTTCTTC.

The chain is built from TRBV30 and TRBJ2-7, with TRBD1 identical over 9 bases. Looked up from germline, CDR1 is GTSNPN and CDR2 is SVGIG (reference sequence). Trimming at V came to 7 bases and at J to 6 bases, leaving 13 bases not matched to a gene. This CDR3 comprises 14 residues. CDR3 nucleotide sequence: TGTGCCTCCCAGGACAGGGGAATTTTAGGCGAGCAGTACTTC. Translated, it gives CASQDRGILGEQYF.

V and J are TRBV7-3 and TRBJ2-3; D might be TRBD1 (6 bases). This CDR3 region has 14 residues. The ends were cut back, 5 bases at V and 3 bases at J, with 12 bases in the middle. Germline CDR1 SGHTA, CDR2 FQGTGA. The CDR3, as DNA: TGTGCCAGCAGCAACTATGGACAGACAGATACGCAGTATTTT. Translation gives CASSNYGQTDTQYF.

The chain uses TRBV9 and TRBJ1-2; the match to TRBD1 covers 7 bases. Germline V CDR1 and CDR2: SGDLS, YYNGEE. The CDR3 is 14 amino acids. With 8 bases clipped from V and 7 bases from J, the junction kept 14 bases outside the gene matches. For the CDR3, the DNA is TGTGCCAGTTCTAGTCTAGACAGGGTCGGTGGCTACACCTTC. Its translation is CASSSLDRVGGYTF.

J is TRBJ2-2 and V is TRBV5-5; tentatively, D is TRBD1 (6 bases). Looked up from germline, CDR1 is SGHKS and CDR2 is YYEKEE (reference sequence). This CDR3 has 14 residues. V shed 3 bases and J shed 5 bases, with 11 bases lying between them. CDR3 bases: TGTGCCAGCAGCTCCTCCCAGGGGACCGGGGAGCTGTTTTTT. Translated: CASSSSQGTGELFF.